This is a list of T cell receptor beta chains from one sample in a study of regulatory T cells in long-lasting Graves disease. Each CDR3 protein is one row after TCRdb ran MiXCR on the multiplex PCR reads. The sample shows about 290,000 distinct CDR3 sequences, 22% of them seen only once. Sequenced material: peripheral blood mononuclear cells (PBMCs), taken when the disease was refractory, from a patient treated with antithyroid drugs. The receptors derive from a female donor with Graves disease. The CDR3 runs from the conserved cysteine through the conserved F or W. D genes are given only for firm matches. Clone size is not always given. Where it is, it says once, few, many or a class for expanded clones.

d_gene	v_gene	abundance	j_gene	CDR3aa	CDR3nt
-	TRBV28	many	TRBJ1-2	CASSLQGPNYGYTF	TGTGCCAGCAGTTTACAGGGCCCGAACTATGGCTACACCTTC
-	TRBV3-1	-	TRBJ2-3	CASSLPIPYTQYF	TGTGCCAGCAGCTTGCCCATCCCGTATACGCAGTATTTT
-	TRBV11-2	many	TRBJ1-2	CASSLDGTGYTF	TGTGCCAGCAGCTTAGATGGAACTGGCTACACCTTC
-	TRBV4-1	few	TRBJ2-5	CASSQGLPPGAVAETQYF	TGCGCCAGCAGCCAAGGTCTCCCGCCGGGGGCGGTTGCGGAGACCCAGTACTTC
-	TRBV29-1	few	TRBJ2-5	CSAGQETQYF	TGCAGCGCAGGCCAAGAGACCCAGTACTTC
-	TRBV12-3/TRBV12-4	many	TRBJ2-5	CASSFQERLETQYF	TGTGCCAGCAGTTTCCAGGAGCGGTTAGAGACCCAGTACTTC
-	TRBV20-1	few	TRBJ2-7	CSARDSEGPYEQYF	TGCAGTGCTAGAGATTCGGAGGGGCCCTACGAGCAGTACTTC
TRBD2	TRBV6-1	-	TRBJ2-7	CASSDTGTSQYEQYF	TGTGCCAGCAGTGACACCGGGACTAGCCAATACGAGCAGTACTTC
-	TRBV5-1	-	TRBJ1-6	CASSPGTSSYNSPLHF	TGCGCCAGCAGCCCCGGGACGAGCTCCTATAATTCACCCCTCCACTTT
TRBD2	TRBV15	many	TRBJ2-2	CATSRESGRDTGELFF	TGTGCCACCAGCAGAGAGAGCGGGAGAGACACCGGGGAGCTGTTTTTT
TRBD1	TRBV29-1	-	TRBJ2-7	CSVEGRTGTAVLYEQYF	TGCAGCGTTGAAGGCCGGACCGGGACAGCTGTTCTCTACGAGCAGTACTTC
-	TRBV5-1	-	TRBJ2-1	CASSLARDRYNEQFF	TGCGCCAGCAGCTTGGCCCGGGACCGATACAATGAGCAGTTCTTC
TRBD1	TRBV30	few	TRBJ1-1	CAWSPTGMNTEAFF	TGTGCCTGGAGCCCGACAGGGATGAACACTGAAGCTTTCTTT
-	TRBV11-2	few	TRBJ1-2	CASSRSLGYGYTF	TGTGCCAGCAGCCGGAGCCTGGGGTATGGCTACACCTTC
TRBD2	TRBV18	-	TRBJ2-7	CASSRLAGAYEQYF	TGTGCCAGCTCGAGACTAGCGGGAGCCTACGAGCAGTACTTC
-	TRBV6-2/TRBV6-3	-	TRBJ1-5	CASSWGAGAPNQPQHF	TGTGCCAGCAGTTGGGGGGCAGGGGCCCCAAATCAGCCCCAGCATTTT
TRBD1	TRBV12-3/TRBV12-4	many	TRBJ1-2	CASTPDRVGLGYTF	TGTGCCAGCACTCCCGACAGGGTCGGGCTCGGCTACACCTTC
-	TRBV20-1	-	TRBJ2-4	CSAVGGENIQYF	TGCAGTGCTGTGGGCGGGGAAAACATTCAGTACTTC
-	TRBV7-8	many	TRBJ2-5	CASSPTWGRMRETQYF	TGTGCCAGCAGCCCTACCTGGGGGCGCATGAGGGAGACCCAGTACTTC
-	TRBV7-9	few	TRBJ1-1	CASSSTPSVRYTEAFF	TGTGCCAGCAGCTCTACCCCGTCGGTTAGGTACACTGAAGCTTTCTTT